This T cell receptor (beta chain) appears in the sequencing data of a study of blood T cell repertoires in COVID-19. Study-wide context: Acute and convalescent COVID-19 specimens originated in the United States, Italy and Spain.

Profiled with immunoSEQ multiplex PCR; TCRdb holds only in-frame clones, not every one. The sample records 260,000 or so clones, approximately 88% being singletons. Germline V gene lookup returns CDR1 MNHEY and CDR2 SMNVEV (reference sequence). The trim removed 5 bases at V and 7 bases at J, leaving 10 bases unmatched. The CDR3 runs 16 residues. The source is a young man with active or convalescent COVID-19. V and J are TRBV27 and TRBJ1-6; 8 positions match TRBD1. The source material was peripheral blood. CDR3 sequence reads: CASSHQTGAGNSPLHF. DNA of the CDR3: TGTGCCAGCAGTCACCAGACAGGGGCAGGCAATTCACCCCTCCACTTT.